This TCR beta chain originates from a study of cytomegalovirus exposure and HLA in healthy donors. J was trimmed by 9 bases and V by 6 bases; bases with no gene match: 12. The CDR3 length is 14 residues. Germline V gives CDR1 MNHEY, CDR2 SVGAGI. Both 60 Vbeta primers and 13 Jbeta primers went into the PCR. The data were produced by immunoSEQ multiplex PCR, yet TCRdb's version contains in-frame clones alone and is incomplete. The sample holds approximately 180,000 clones, roughly three quarters seen once. The sequencing input was PBMCs. The receptor was isolated from a woman in her fifties or sixties in good health and CMV-seropositive. J is TRBJ2-5 and V is TRBV6-5, with TRBD1 identical over 8 bases. CDR3 sequence reads: CASSQGTGLRAQYF. For the CDR3, the DNA is TGTGCCAGCAGCCAAGGGACAGGACTTCGGGCCCAGTACTTC.